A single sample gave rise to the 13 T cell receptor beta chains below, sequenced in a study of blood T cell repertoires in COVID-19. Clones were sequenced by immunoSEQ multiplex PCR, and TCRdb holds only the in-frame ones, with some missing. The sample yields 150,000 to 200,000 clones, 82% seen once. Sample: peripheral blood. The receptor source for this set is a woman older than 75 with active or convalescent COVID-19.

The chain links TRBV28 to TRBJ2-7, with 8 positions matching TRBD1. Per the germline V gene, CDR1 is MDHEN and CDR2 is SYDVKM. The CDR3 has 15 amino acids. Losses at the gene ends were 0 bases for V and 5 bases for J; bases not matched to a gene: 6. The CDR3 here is CASSLWVQGGDEQYF. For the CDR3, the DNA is TGTGCCAGCAGTTTATGGGTACAGGGGGGTGACGAGCAGTACTTC.

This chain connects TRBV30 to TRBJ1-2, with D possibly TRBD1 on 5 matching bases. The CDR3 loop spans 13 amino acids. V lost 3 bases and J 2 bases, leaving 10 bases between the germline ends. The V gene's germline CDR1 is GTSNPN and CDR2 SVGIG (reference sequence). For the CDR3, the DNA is TGTGCCTGGAGCGTACAGGCGAACTATGGCTACACCTTC. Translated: CAWSVQANYGYTF.

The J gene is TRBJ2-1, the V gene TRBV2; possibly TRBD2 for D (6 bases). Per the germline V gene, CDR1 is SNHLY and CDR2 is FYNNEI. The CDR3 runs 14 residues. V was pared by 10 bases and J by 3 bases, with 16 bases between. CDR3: CATTGLAIYNEQFF. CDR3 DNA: TGTGCCACAACTGGGCTAGCGATCTACAATGAGCAGTTCTTC.

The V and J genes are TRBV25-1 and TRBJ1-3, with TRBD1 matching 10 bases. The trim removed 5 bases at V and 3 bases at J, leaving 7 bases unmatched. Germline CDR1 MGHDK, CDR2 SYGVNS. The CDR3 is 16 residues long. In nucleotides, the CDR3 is TGTGCCAGCAGTCGATTGACAGGGGGCTTTGGAAACACCATATATTTT. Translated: CASSRLTGGFGNTIYF.

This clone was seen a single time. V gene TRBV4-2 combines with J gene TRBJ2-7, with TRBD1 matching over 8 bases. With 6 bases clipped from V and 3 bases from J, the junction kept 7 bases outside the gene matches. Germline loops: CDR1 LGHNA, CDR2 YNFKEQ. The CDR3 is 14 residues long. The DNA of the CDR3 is TGTGCCAGCAGTCGGGACAGGAGAATCTACGAGCAGTACTTC. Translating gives CASSRDRRIYEQYF.

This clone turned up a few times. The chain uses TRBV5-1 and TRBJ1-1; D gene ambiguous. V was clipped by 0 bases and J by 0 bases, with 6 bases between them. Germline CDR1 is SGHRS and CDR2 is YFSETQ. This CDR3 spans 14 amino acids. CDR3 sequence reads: CASSLDPMNTEAFF. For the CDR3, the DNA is TGCGCCAGCAGCTTGGATCCCATGAACACTGAAGCTTTCTTT.

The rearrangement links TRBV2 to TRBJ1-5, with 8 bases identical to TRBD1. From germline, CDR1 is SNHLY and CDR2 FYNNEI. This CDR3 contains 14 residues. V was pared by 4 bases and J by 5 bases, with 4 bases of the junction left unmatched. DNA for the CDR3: TGTGCCAGCAGTGCCCAGGGGGCGTATCAGCCCCAGCATTTT. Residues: CASSAQGAYQPQHF.

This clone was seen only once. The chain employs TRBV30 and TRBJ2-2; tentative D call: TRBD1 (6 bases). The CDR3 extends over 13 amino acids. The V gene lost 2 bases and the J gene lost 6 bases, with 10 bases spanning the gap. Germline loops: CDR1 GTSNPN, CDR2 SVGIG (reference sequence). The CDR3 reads CAWSTQGAGELFF. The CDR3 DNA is TGTGCCTGGAGTACACAGGGAGCCGGGGAGCTGTTTTTT. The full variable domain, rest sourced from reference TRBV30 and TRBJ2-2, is SQTIHQWPATLVQPVGSPLSLECTVEGTSNPNLYWYRQAAGRGLQLLFYSVGIGQISSEVPQNLSASRPQDRQFILSSKKLLLSDSGFYLCAWSTQGAGELFFGEGSRLTVL.

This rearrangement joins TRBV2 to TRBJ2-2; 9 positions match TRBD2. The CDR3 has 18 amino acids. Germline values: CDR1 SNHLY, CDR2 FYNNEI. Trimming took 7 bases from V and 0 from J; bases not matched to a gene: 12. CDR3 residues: CASNVLAGSLANTGELFF. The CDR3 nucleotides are TGTGCCAGCAATGTACTAGCGGGTTCCCTCGCGAACACCGGGGAGCTGTTTTTT.

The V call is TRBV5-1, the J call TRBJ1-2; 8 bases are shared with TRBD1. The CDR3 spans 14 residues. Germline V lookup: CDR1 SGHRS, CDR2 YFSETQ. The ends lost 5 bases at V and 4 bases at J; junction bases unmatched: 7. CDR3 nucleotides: TGCGCCAGCAGACCAGCGGGACAGGTCTATGGCTACACCTTC. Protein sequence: CASRPAGQVYGYTF.

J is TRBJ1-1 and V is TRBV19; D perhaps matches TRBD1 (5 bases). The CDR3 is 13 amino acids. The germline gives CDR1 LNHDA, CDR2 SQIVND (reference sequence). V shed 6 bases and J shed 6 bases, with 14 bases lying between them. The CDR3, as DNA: TGTGCCAGTAGAAAACAAACAGGTGCTGAAGCTTTCTTT. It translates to CASRKQTGAEAFF. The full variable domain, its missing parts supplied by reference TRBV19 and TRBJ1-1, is DGGITQSPKYLFRKEGQNVTLSCEQNLNHDAMYWYRQDPGQGLRLIYYSQIVNDFQKGDIAEGYSVSREKKESFPLTVTSAQKNPTAFYLCASRKQTGAEAFFGQGTRLTVV.

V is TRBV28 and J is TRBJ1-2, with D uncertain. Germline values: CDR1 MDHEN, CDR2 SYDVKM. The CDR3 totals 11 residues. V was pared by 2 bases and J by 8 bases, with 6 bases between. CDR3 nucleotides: TGTGCCAGCAGTTTAGCCCAGGGCTACACCTTC. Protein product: CASSLAQGYTF.

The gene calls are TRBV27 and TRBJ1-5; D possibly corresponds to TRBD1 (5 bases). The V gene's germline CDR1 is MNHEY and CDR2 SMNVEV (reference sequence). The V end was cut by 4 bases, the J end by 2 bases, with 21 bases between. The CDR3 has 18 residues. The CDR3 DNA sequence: TGTGCCAGCAGTTCGAAACCCCTCGACAGTTGGGGCAATCAGCCCCAGCATTTT. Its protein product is CASSSKPLDSWGNQPQHF.